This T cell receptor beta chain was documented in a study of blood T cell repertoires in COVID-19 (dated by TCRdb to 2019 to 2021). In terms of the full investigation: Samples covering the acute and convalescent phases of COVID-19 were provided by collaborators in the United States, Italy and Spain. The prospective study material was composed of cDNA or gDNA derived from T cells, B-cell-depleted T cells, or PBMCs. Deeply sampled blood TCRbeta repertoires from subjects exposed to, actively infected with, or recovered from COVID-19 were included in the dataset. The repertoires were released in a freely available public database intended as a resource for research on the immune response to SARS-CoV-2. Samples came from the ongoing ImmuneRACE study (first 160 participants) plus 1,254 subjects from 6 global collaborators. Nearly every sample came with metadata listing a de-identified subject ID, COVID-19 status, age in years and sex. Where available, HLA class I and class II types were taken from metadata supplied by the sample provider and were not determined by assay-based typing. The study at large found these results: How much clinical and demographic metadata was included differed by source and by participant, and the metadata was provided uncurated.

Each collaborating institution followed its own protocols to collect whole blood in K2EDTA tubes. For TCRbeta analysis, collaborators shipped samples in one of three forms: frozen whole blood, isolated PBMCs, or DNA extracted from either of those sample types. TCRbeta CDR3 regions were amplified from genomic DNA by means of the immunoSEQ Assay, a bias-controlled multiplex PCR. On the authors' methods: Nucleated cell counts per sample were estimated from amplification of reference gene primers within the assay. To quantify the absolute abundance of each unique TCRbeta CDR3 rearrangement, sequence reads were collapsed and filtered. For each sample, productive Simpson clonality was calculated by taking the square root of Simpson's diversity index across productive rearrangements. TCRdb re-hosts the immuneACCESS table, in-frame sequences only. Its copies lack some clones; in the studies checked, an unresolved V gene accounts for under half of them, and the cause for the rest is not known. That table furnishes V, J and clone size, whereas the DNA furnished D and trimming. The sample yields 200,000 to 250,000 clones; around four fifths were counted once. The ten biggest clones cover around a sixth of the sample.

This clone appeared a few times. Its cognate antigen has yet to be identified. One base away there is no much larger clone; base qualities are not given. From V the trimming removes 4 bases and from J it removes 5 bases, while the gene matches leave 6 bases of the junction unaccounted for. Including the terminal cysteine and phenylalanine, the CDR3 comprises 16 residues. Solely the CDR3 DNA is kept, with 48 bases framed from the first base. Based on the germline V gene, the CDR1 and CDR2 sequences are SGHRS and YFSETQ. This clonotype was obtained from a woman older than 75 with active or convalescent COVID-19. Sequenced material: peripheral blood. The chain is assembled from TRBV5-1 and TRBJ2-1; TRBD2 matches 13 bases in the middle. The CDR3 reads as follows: CASSTGTSGANNEQFF. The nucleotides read TGCGCCAGCAGCACTGGGACTAGCGGGGCCAACAATGAGCAGTTCTTC.